This T cell receptor (beta chain) emerged from a study of T cell responses to AZD1222 COVID-19 vaccine. Study-level points and caveats: In a largely white British group with more females than males, clonal diversity was possibly underestimated. Seropositive AZD1222 recipients at baseline numbered only five or six. After two AZD1222 doses, spike-specific TCR breadth and depth rose versus day 0. Spike-spanning, vaccine-associated CD4 TCRs were dominant at 160-218 and 743-854.

Note on this clone: What it binds is not known.

Produced via immunoSEQ multiplex PCR; TCRdb's table is partial and in-frame only. The sample carries some 150,000 clones, 90% to 95% recorded once. The CDR3 consists of 18 residues. V shed 0 bases, J shed 8 bases, and the junction held 12 bases outside the gene matches. Germline V gives CDR1 LGHNA, CDR2 YNFKEQ. The chain couples TRBV4-2 to TRBJ2-2; 10 bases fit TRBD2. The specimen comprised peripheral blood, sampled on day 0 of AZD1222 vaccination. The TCR sequence derives from an adult in good health. The CDR3 protein is CASSQDKLAGLLRGELFF. The CDR3 nucleotides are TGTGCCAGCAGCCAAGATAAACTAGCGGGGCTATTGAGGGGGGAGCTGTTTTTT.